This record looks at one TCR beta chain sequence and its context. This specimen comes from a study of human T cells and chemical hapten exposure. As for time point: patch test 1, 2 weeks after DPC sensitization. As for treatment: therapeutic diphenylcyclopropenone sensitization with weekly scalp DPC. TCRdb fed the RACE reads into MiXCR, producing one record per CDR3 protein. The repertoire holds just over 80,000 distinct CDR3 sequences, with around 10% as singletons. Germline loops: CDR1 DFQATT, CDR2 SNEGSKA (reference sequence). The V gene end was trimmed by 0 bases and the J gene end by 4 bases; junction bases not matched to a gene: 5. This CDR3 has 16 amino acids.

This specimen was whole blood, taken in connection with sensitization to the hapten diphenylcyclopropenone (DPC). V usage is TRBV20-1 and J usage is TRBJ2-1; TRBD2 agrees at 11 bases. This TCR was recovered from a woman in her forties or fifties with alopecia areata. Some clones in this sample may be carry-over from other donors' samples. The CDR3 region has the DNA TGCAGTGCTAGAGATTTGACTAGCGGGACTTACAATGAGCAGTTCTTC. This codes for CSARDLTSGTYNEQFF.